Listed below are T cell receptor beta chains from one sample, sequenced in a study of chemoradiotherapy in HPV16-positive cancers. Sequenced by immunoSEQ multiplex PCR; TCRdb stores in-frame clones only, minus some. Here the sample spans 1,500 to 2,000 clones, more than 65% being singletons. The sequenced sample was tumor tissue, obtained from a patient who underwent chemoradiotherapy. These receptors were collected from a human donor with HPV-associated anogenital cancer. Both conserved end residues are part of each CDR3. D genes are given only for firm matches. Clone sizes are given selectively: once, few, many, or a class where the clone is expanded.

.	.	TRBV10-3	TRBJ2-5	CAISEDVAAMETQYF	TGTGCCATCAGTGAGGACGTCGCGGCGATGGAGACCCAGTACTTC
.	.	TRBV5-1	TRBJ2-1	CASSWDGNEQFF	TGCGCCAGCAGCTGGGACGGCAATGAGCAGTTCTTC
once	.	TRBV11-2	TRBJ1-2	CASSRGDYEGYTF	TGTGCCAGCAGCAGAGGGGATTACGAAGGCTACACCTTC
few	TRBD2	TRBV7-9	TRBJ2-1	CASSLVGSGGNEQFF	TGTGCCAGCAGCTTAGTCGGAAGCGGGGGCAATGAGCAGTTCTTC
.	TRBD2	TRBV19	TRBJ2-5	CASSPSGRAFETQYF	TGTGCCAGTAGCCCCAGCGGGAGGGCCTTTGAGACCCAGTACTTC
.	TRBD1	TRBV18	TRBJ1-1	CASSPLKTGGVQAFF	TGTGCCAGCTCACCACTAAAGACAGGGGGGGTACAAGCTTTCTTT
few	.	TRBV9	TRBJ1-1	CASSVEFGTEAFF	TGTGCCAGCAGCGTAGAATTTGGAACTGAAGCTTTCTTT
.	.	TRBV19	TRBJ2-2	CASSPRSGNTGELFF	TGTGCCAGTAGTCCTAGGTCGGGGAACACCGGGGAGCTGTTTTTT
large	TRBD1	TRBV11-2	TRBJ2-1	CASRGGQGASYNEQFF	TGTGCCAGCAGGGGGGGACAGGGGGCATCCTACAATGAGCAGTTCTTC
.	.	TRBV19	TRBJ2-7	CASGDTESYEQYF	TGTGCCAGTGGGGACACGGAATCCTACGAGCAGTACTTC
.	.	TRBV5-1	TRBJ2-3	CASSLARPGTDTQYF	TGCGCCAGCAGCTTGGCGAGGCCAGGTACAGATACGCAGTATTTT
.	.	TRBV18	TRBJ2-5	CASSPIKGVQETQYF	TGTGCCAGCTCACCAATAAAGGGGGTCCAAGAGACCCAGTACTTC
once	.	TRBV27	TRBJ2-7	CASTPRLGAEPYEQYF	TGTGCCAGCACCCCCCGGCTGGGCGCAGAACCCTACGAGCAGTACTTC
.	.	TRBV7-3	TRBJ1-5	CASIPPLGDQPQHF	TGTGCCAGCATCCCCCCCCTGGGGGATCAGCCCCAGCATTTT
.	.	TRBV6-4	TRBJ2-3	CASSEVLFTDTQYF	TGTGCCAGCAGTGAAGTTTTATTTACAGATACGCAGTATTTT
.	.	TRBV11-2	TRBJ1-1	CASSSWDTEAFF	TGTGCCAGCAGCTCGTGGGACACTGAAGCTTTCTTT
.	TRBD1	TRBV27	TRBJ2-7	CASSPYGQGYEQYF	TGTGCCAGCAGTCCGTATGGACAGGGCTACGAGCAGTACTTC
.	.	TRBV30	TRBJ2-1	CAWSAVSYNEQFF	TGTGCCTGGAGTGCGGTCTCCTACAATGAGCAGTTCTTC
.	.	TRBV19	TRBJ1-1	CASSIAVETEAFF	TGTGCCAGTAGTATCGCAGTGGAGACTGAAGCTTTCTTT
.	.	TRBV2	TRBJ2-7	CASRDRDYEQYF	TGTGCCAGCAGGGACAGAGACTACGAGCAGTACTTC
.	.	TRBV7-8	TRBJ1-1	CASSTLQGRVRNTEAFF	TGTGCCAGCAGCACCCTTCAGGGTCGGGTGCGGAACACTGAAGCTTTCTTT
.	.	TRBV7-2	TRBJ2-3	CASSLGGAIDTQYF	TGTGCCAGCAGCTTAGGGGGAGCTATTGATACGCAGTATTTT
.	TRBD2	TRBV30	TRBJ2-4	CAWSEAGGVNIQYF	TGTGCCTGGAGTGAGGCGGGAGGGGTGAACATTCAGTACTTC
.	.	TRBV5-1	TRBJ2-1	CASSFNRDPFSYNEQFF	TGCGCCAGCAGCTTCAACAGGGACCCATTTTCCTACAATGAGCAGTTCTTC
.	TRBD2	TRBV19	TRBJ2-2	CASSSSGANTGELFF	TGTGCCAGTTCTTCTAGCGGGGCGAACACCGGGGAGCTGTTTTTT
.	TRBD1	TRBV19	TRBJ1-1	CATRDRVGDTEAFF	TGTGCCACTAGGGACAGGGTTGGAGACACTGAAGCTTTCTTT
.	.	TRBV6-6	TRBJ2-2	CASSSRDTGELFF	TGTGCCAGCAGTTCCAGGGACACCGGGGAGCTGTTTTTT
.	.	TRBV5-1	TRBJ2-7	CASSSGGLGYEQYF	TGCGCCAGCAGCTCAGGTGGGTTAGGCTACGAGCAGTACTTC
.	.	TRBV9	TRBJ1-3	CASSVESGSGNTIYF	TGTGCCAGCAGCGTAGAGTCAGGGTCTGGAAACACCATATATTTT
few	.	TRBV27	TRBJ1-6	CASRPTVLNSPLHF	TGTGCCAGCAGACCGACAGTTTTGAATTCACCCCTCCACTTT
.	.	TRBV7-9	TRBJ2-1	CASSHPSIWEQFF	TGTGCCAGCAGCCACCCCTCGATTTGGGAGCAGTTCTTC
.	.	TRBV6-6	TRBJ1-2	CASSYGGDEYGYTF	TGTGCCAGCAGTTACGGGGGGGACGAATATGGCTACACCTTC
.	TRBD1	TRBV2	TRBJ2-7	CASRDRGYEQYF	TGTGCCAGCCGGGACAGGGGATACGAGCAGTACTTC
.	.	TRBV18	TRBJ2-3	CASSPWQGVDTQYF	TGTGCCAGCTCACCATGGCAGGGTGTAGATACGCAGTATTTT
.	.	TRBV25-1	TRBJ1-3	CASSEYPDMGNTIYF	TGTGCCAGCAGTGAATACCCGGATATGGGAAACACCATATATTTT
.	.	TRBV6-6	TRBJ1-1	CASRRPPPGAFF	TGTGCCAGCAGGCGACCTCCCCCGGGGGCTTTCTTT
.	TRBD2	TRBV5-1	TRBJ2-3	CASSLESAGGWTDTQYF	TGCGCCAGCAGCTTGGAGTCGGCGGGAGGGTGGACAGATACGCAGTATTTT
.	.	TRBV7-9	TRBJ2-2	CASSLLGTGELFF	TGTGCCAGCAGCTTATTGGGCACCGGGGAGCTGTTTTTT
.	TRBD2	TRBV6-1	TRBJ2-7	CASSERASGRYEQYF	TGTGCCAGCAGTGAACGGGCTAGCGGGAGATACGAGCAGTACTTC
.	TRBD2	TRBV18	TRBJ2-7	CASSPRPGAGTSGRASSYEQYF	TGTGCCAGCTCACCACGGCCAGGGGCCGGGACTAGCGGGAGGGCCTCATCCTACGAGCAGTACTTC
.	.	TRBV5-3	TRBJ2-3	CARSLWAGRRADTQYF	TGTGCCAGAAGCTTATGGGCAGGCCGTCGAGCAGATACGCAGTATTTT
.	.	TRBV9	TRBJ1-1	CASSVTPSTEAFF	TGTGCCAGCAGCGTCACCCCAAGCACTGAAGCTTTCTTT
.	.	TRBV4-1	TRBJ2-7	CASSQRDGERSRASEQYF	TGCGCCAGCAGCCAAAGAGACGGGGAGAGGTCTAGGGCGTCCGAGCAGTACTTC
.	.	TRBV7-9	TRBJ2-3	CASSGSSRDTQYF	TGTGCCAGCAGTGGTTCTTCGAGAGATACGCAGTATTTT
.	.	TRBV11-3	TRBJ2-5	CASSSYSFGTQYF	TGTGCCAGCAGCTCTTATTCTTTTGGGACCCAGTACTTC
.	.	TRBV6-1	TRBJ1-6	CASSELVGRENSPLHF	TGTGCCAGCAGTGAATTAGTAGGGAGGGAAAATTCACCCCTCCACTTT
.	.	TRBV10-2	TRBJ2-7	CASTSVAEAIYEQYF	TGCGCCAGCACGAGTGTAGCTGAGGCTATCTACGAGCAGTACTTC
few	.	TRBV11-2	TRBJ2-4	CASSMVGEGGSAKNIQYF	TGTGCCAGCAGCATGGTGGGAGAGGGGGGGTCGGCCAAAAACATTCAGTACTTC
once	TRBD1	TRBV7-3	TRBJ2-1	CASSFRGQNNEQFF	TGTGCCAGCAGCTTCAGGGGGCAGAACAATGAGCAGTTCTTC
.	.	TRBV27	TRBJ1-5	CASSLSEGQPQHF	TGTGCCAGCAGTTTATCGGAGGGTCAGCCCCAGCATTTT
.	.	TRBV7-8	TRBJ2-7	CASSAGPDEQYF	TGTGCCAGCAGTGCCGGGCCGGACGAGCAGTACTTC
.	.	TRBV5-8	TRBJ2-5	CASSLVYDGTAQETQYF	TGTGCCAGCAGCTTGGTTTATGATGGGACTGCCCAAGAGACCCAGTACTTC
once	.	TRBV27	TRBJ1-2	CASSSLETRPGYGYTF	TGTGCCAGCAGTTCACTTGAAACTAGGCCTGGATATGGCTACACCTTC